Listed below are T cell receptor beta chains from one sample, sequenced in a study of T-cell reconstitution after alpha-beta-depleted transplantation in children. In TCRdb, the PCR reads were re-called with MiXCR into one record per CDR3 protein. Of approximately 490,000 distinct CDR3 sequences in the sample, roughly a tenth were seen once. This sample comprised PBMCs, obtained before TCRalphabeta/CD19-depleted stem cell transplant. The receptor set was obtained from a child between 2 and 9 years old with inherited bone marrow failure, due to receive a stem cell transplant. Both conserved end residues are part of each CDR3. A D gene is named only where the DNA matches it firmly. For some rows the clone size is stated as once, few or many, or as a class when expanded; others skip it.

abundance | j_gene | v_gene | d_gene | CDR3aa | CDR3nt
many | TRBJ1-5 | TRBV27 | NA | CASRWRGDQPQHF | TGTGCCAGCAGATGGCGAGGGGACCAGCCCCAGCATTTT
NA | TRBJ2-3 | TRBV6-1 | TRBD2 | CASSTLAENTDTQYF | TGTGCCAGCAGTACCCTAGCGGAGAACACAGATACGCAGTATTTT
many | TRBJ2-5 | TRBV29-1 | TRBD1 | CSVEDRVGVETQYF | TGCAGCGTCGAGGACAGGGTCGGTGTGGAGACCCAGTACTTC
many | TRBJ1-4 | TRBV12-3/TRBV12-4 | NA | CASSLAANEKLFF | TGTGCCAGCAGCCTAGCAGCTAATGAAAAACTGTTTTTT
many | TRBJ1-5 | TRBV20-1 | TRBD1 | CSAIGQGRQPQHF | TGCAGTGCTATCGGACAGGGGCGCCAGCCCCAGCATTTT
many | TRBJ2-3 | TRBV20-1 | NA | CSARDRQGPADTQYF | TGCAGTGCTAGAGATCGGCAGGGGCCGGCAGATACGCAGTATTTT
NA | TRBJ2-7 | TRBV11-3 | NA | CASSLVGETYEQYF | TGTGCCAGCAGCTTAGTAGGGGAGACCTACGAGCAGTACTTC
NA | TRBJ2-7 | TRBV18 | NA | CASSPRGRASYEQYF | TGTGCCAGCTCACCAAGGGGACGTGCCTCTTACGAGCAGTACTTC
NA | TRBJ2-2 | TRBV27 | NA | CASTGQKNTGELFF | TGTGCCAGCACCGGACAGAAGAACACCGGGGAGCTGTTTTTT
few | TRBJ2-7 | TRBV7-9 | TRBD1 | CASSPSLARQGRNEQYF | TGTGCCAGCAGCCCATCACTAGCCAGACAGGGGAGGAACGAGCAGTACTTC
many | TRBJ1-5 | TRBV4-3 | NA | CASSQVKGDSNQPQHF | TGCGCCAGCAGCCAAGTAAAGGGGGATAGCAATCAGCCCCAGCATTTT
many | TRBJ2-3 | TRBV4-3 | TRBD1 | CASSQGTTGHTDTQYF | TGCGCCAGCAGCCAAGGCACGACAGGGCACACAGATACGCAGTATTTT
many | TRBJ2-5 | TRBV4-3 | NA | CASSQGFSGETQYF | TGCGCCAGCAGCCAAGGATTTTCAGGAGAGACCCAGTACTTC
many | TRBJ2-2 | TRBV7-9 | NA | CASSGQGDTGELFF | TGTGCCAGCAGCGGTCAGGGCGACACCGGGGAGCTGTTTTTT
many | TRBJ2-5 | TRBV29-1 | TRBD1 | CSVWTGRTETQYF | TGCAGCGTCTGGACAGGGCGCACGGAGACCCAGTACTTC
few | TRBJ1-1 | TRBV29-1 | NA | CSSARTNTEAFF | TGCAGCTCGGCCAGGACGAACACTGAAGCTTTCTTT
few | TRBJ2-1 | TRBV5-1 | TRBD2 | CASSSLAVSSYNEQFF | TGCGCCAGCAGCTCGCTAGCGGTTAGCTCCTACAATGAGCAGTTCTTC
many | TRBJ1-6 | TRBV4-3 | NA | CASSQGAYMGSPLHF | TGCGCCAGCAGCCAAGGCGCCTATATGGGTTCACCCCTCCACTTT
many | TRBJ2-5 | TRBV27 | NA | CASSLQANQETQYF | TGTGCCAGCAGTTTACAGGCAAATCAAGAGACCCAGTACTTC
many | TRBJ2-1 | TRBV19 | TRBD2 | CASSQLAGEVNEQFF | TGTGCCAGTAGTCAGCTAGCGGGAGAGGTTAATGAGCAGTTCTTC
NA | TRBJ2-1 | TRBV29-1 | NA | CSAMGASNNEQFF | TGCAGCGCCATGGGAGCCTCTAACAATGAGCAGTTCTTC
few | TRBJ1-4 | TRBV14 | NA | CASSQGSLGLFF | TGTGCCAGCAGCCAAGGTTCTCTGGGGCTGTTTTTT
many | TRBJ1-1 | TRBV28 | TRBD1 | CASSAPGQVASAFF | TGTGCCAGCAGTGCTCCGGGACAGGTCGCTTCCGCTTTCTTT
many | TRBJ2-5 | TRBV29-1 | TRBD1 | CSVVGQGARTQYF | TGCAGCGTTGTGGGACAGGGGGCCCGGACCCAGTACTTC
many | TRBJ2-5 | TRBV12-3/TRBV12-4 | NA | CASSFDEVGQETQYF | TGTGCCAGCAGTTTTGATGAGGTGGGTCAAGAGACCCAGTACTTC
NA | TRBJ2-3 | TRBV18 | NA | CASSPQAVTDTQYF | TGTGCCAGCTCACCACAAGCAGTCACAGATACGCAGTATTTT
many | TRBJ2-7 | TRBV12-3/TRBV12-4 | TRBD2 | CASSSKRGDQYF | TGTGCCAGCAGCTCAAAGCGGGGAGACCAGTACTTC
many | TRBJ2-2 | TRBV27 | NA | CASRAPFETGELFF | TGTGCCAGCAGGGCCCCCTTTGAGACCGGGGAGCTGTTTTTT
many | TRBJ2-7 | TRBV4-3 | TRBD2 | CASTLYRLAGPYEQYF | TGCGCCAGCACCCTATACCGACTAGCGGGTCCCTACGAGCAGTACTTC
many | TRBJ2-1 | TRBV28 | NA | CASSWTETVWGNEQFF | TGTGCCAGCAGCTGGACCGAAACTGTTTGGGGGAATGAGCAGTTCTTC
few | TRBJ1-5 | TRBV6-5 | NA | CASSGTSNQPQHF | TGTGCCAGCAGCGGGACAAGCAATCAGCCCCAGCATTTT
few | TRBJ2-5 | TRBV7-2 | NA | CASSLEDSQETQYF | TGTGCCAGCAGCTTAGAGGACAGCCAAGAGACCCAGTACTTC
few | TRBJ2-5 | TRBV2 | NA | CASSENRLSGETQYF | TGTGCCAGCAGTGAAAACCGACTGAGTGGAGAGACCCAGTACTTC
many | TRBJ2-1 | TRBV7-9 | NA | CASSSLVLSYNEQFF | TGTGCCAGCAGCTCACTAGTCCTTTCCTACAATGAGCAGTTCTTC
many | TRBJ2-5 | TRBV5-1 | TRBD1 | CASSGGQGRMKTQYF | TGCGCCAGCAGCGGGGGACAGGGAAGGATGAAGACCCAGTACTTC
NA | TRBJ2-1 | TRBV29-1 | TRBD1 | CSVLGDRGDEQFF | TGCAGCGTCCTAGGGGACAGGGGTGATGAGCAGTTCTTC
few | TRBJ2-7 | TRBV6-1 | NA | CASSPFGRTSYEQYF | TGTGCCAGCAGTCCCTTCGGGCGAACGTCCTACGAGCAGTACTTC
many | TRBJ2-1 | TRBV7-6 | NA | CASSFSLRNEQFF | TGTGCCAGCAGCTTTTCGCTAAGAAATGAGCAGTTCTTC
many | TRBJ1-3 | TRBV5-1 | TRBD1 | CASSLLTGALSGNTIYF | TGCGCCAGCAGCTTGTTAACAGGGGCCCTCTCTGGAAACACCATATATTTT
NA | TRBJ2-1 | TRBV12-3/TRBV12-4 | TRBD2 | CASTGTSVNNEQFF | TGTGCCAGCACCGGGACTAGCGTAAACAATGAGCAGTTCTTC
many | TRBJ1-1 | TRBV19 | TRBD1 | CASSIPDRGPNTEAFF | TGTGCCAGTAGTATACCGGACAGGGGGCCGAACACTGAAGCTTTCTTT
many | TRBJ1-2 | TRBV5-1 | NA | CASSTGFSYGYTF | TGCGCCAGCAGCACAGGGTTCAGCTATGGCTACACCTTC
many | TRBJ2-7 | TRBV21-1 | NA | CANVAGRNEQYF | TGTGCCAATGTAGCGGGACGAAACGAGCAGTACTTC
once | TRBJ2-1 | TRBV4-1 | NA | CASSHLGEPFVNEQFF | TGCGCCAGCAGCCACTTGGGAGAGCCCTTTGTCAATGAGCAGTTCTTC
few | TRBJ2-3 | TRBV29-1 | NA | CSVGWGGSTDTQYF | TGCAGCGTCGGCTGGGGTGGGAGCACAGATACGCAGTATTTT
few | TRBJ2-1 | TRBV27 | TRBD2 | CASSLSSGPLPPYNEQFF | TGTGCCAGCAGTTTAAGTAGCGGGCCCCTCCCCCCCTACAATGAGCAGTTCTTC
few | TRBJ2-4 | TRBV15 | TRBD2 | CATSRDPWLAGIKNIQYF | TGTGCCACCAGCAGAGATCCCTGGCTAGCGGGAATCAAAAACATTCAGTACTTC
many | TRBJ2-1 | TRBV7-9 | NA | CASTQRRGTFSYNEQFF | TGTGCCAGCACCCAAAGGAGGGGAACTTTCTCCTACAATGAGCAGTTCTTC
many | TRBJ2-5 | TRBV2 | TRBD2 | CASSDRLAGQETQYF | TGTGCCAGCAGTGACCGTCTAGCGGGCCAAGAGACCCAGTACTTC
many | TRBJ2-1 | TRBV6-2/TRBV6-3 | NA | CASRIPGLNEQFF | TGTGCCAGCAGAATACCCGGACTAAATGAGCAGTTCTTC
many | TRBJ1-1 | TRBV15 | NA | CATSRDRGVNTEAFF | TGTGCCACCAGCAGAGATCGGGGGGTGAACACTGAAGCTTTCTTT